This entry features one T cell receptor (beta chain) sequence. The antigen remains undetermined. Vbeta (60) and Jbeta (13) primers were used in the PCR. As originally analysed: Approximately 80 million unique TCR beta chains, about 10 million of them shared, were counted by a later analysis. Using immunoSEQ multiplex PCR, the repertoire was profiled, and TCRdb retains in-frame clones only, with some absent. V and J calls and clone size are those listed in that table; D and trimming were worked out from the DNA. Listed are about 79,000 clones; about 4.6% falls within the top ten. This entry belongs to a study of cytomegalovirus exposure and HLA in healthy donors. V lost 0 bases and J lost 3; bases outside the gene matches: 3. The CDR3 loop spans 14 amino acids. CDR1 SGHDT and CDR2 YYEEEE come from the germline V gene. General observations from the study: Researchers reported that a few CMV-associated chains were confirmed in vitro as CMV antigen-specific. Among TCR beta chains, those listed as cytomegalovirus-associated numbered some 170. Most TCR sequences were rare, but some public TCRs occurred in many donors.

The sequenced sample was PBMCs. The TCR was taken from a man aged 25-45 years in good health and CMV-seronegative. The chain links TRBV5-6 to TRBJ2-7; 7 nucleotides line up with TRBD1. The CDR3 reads CASSLGDRFYEQYF. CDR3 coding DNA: TGTGCCAGCAGCTTGGGGGACAGATTCTACGAGCAGTACTTC.